These 6 T cell receptor beta chains were sequenced from one sample in a study of Graves' ophthalmopathy and Graves' hyperthyroidism. Beta-chain TCR CDR3 regions were amplified from RNA transcripts. In the first round, RT-PCR was carried out with HTBI primers, and a multiplex PCR formed the second round. Via MiXCR, TCRdb re-called the multiplex PCR reads, giving one row per CDR3 protein. The sample has just over 600,000 distinct CDR3 sequences, 22% seen once. The sequenced sample was peripheral blood. The receptor set was obtained from a young woman with stable Graves' hyperthyroidism. Some clones in this sample may be carry-over from other donors' samples.

This clonotype was counted a few times. This chain joins TRBV20-1 and TRBJ1-6, with TRBD1 identical over 8 bases. The V gene's germline CDR1 is DFQATT and CDR2 SNEGSKA (reference sequence). The CDR3 consists of 14 residues. V was clipped by 5 bases and J by 7 bases; unmatched bases: 7. The CDR3 DNA reads TGCAGTGCTGCGCAGGGGGCTGAAAATTCACCCCTCCACTTT. Its translation: CSAAQGAENSPLHF.

This clonotype was recorded many times. The chain has TRBV20-1 and TRBJ2-7; D uncertain. Trimming shortened V by 4 bases and J by 1 base, and 11 bases separated the two germline ends. The CDR3 has 13 residues. Germline loops: CDR1 DFQATT, CDR2 SNEGSKA (reference sequence). The CDR3 is CSATSFASYEQYF. CDR3 DNA: TGCAGTGCTACCAGCTTCGCTTCCTACGAGCAGTACTTC.

The chain couples TRBV15 to TRBJ2-7; a weak D match, TRBD2 (6 bases). CDR3 length: 15 amino acids. Germline V gives CDR1 LNHNV, CDR2 YYDKDF (reference sequence). Trimming took off 3 bases at V and 3 bases at J, with 15 bases between the two ends. CDR3 sequence: CATSSRTGTLYEQYF. Written as DNA, the CDR3 is TGTGCCACCAGCAGCCGAACCGGGACTCTCTACGAGCAGTACTTC.

This clonotype was observed a few times. V usage is TRBV27 and J usage is TRBJ2-7; TRBD1 aligns across 7 bases. Per the germline V gene, CDR1 is MNHEY and CDR2 is SMNVEV (reference sequence). V dropped 6 bases and J dropped 8; count of bases not matched to a gene: 28. This CDR3 is 19 amino acids long. The CDR3 loop reads CASSGQVFLLRAVLCKQYF. CDR3 DNA sequence: TGTGCCAGCAGCGGACAGGTCTTTCTCCTACGAGCAGTACTCTGTAAGCAGTACTTC.

This clonotype was detected many times. The chain employs TRBV12-3 or TRBV12-4 and TRBJ2-7; D unresolved. This CDR3 spans 12 amino acids. Deletions cut 5 bases from V and 4 bases from J, with 9 bases between. The CDR3 protein is CASSPHGYEQYF. The CDR3 region has the DNA TGTGCCAGCAGTCCCCATGGTTACGAGCAGTACTTC.

The rearrangement joins TRBV12-3 or TRBV12-4 to TRBJ1-2, with unresolved D. Trimming pared 2 bases from V and 2 bases from J, leaving 9 bases between. The CDR3 is 14 residues long. In nucleotides, the CDR3 is TGTGCCAGCAGTTTATGGGCCTCCAACTATGGCTACACCTTC. Encoded protein: CASSLWASNYGYTF.